This T cell receptor beta chain was recovered during a study of blood T cell repertoires in COVID-19. Study at large: Whether acute or convalescent, the COVID-19 samples came from the United States, Italy and Spain.

Original methodology: Estimates of nucleated cell counts were drawn from the amplification of reference gene primers. Using immunoSEQ multiplex PCR, the repertoire was profiled, and TCRdb retains in-frame clones only, with some absent. The V and J calls and clone size were taken over from that table, and D and trimming were inferred from the DNA. Among 250,000 to 350,000 clones listed, 86% were seen once. This sequence originates from a woman aged 25 to 39 with active or convalescent COVID-19. Sample: peripheral blood.

The CDR3 here is CASSQVASGDTQYF. The DNA for the CDR3 is TGTGCCAGCAGCCAAGTGGCTAGCGGAGATACGCAGTATTTT. V usage is TRBV4-2 and J usage is TRBJ2-3; 7 nucleotides align to TRBD2. The CDR3 consists of 14 residues. The V segment lost 1 base and the J segment 5 bases; nucleotides outside the gene matches: 3. The germline V gene has CDR1 LGHNA and CDR2 YNFKEQ.